Below, 14 T cell receptor beta chains from the same sample are listed, as sequenced in a study of T cells in Graves' hyperthyroidism and ophthalmopathy. RNA transcripts provided the source from which TCR beta CDR3 regions were amplified. The study used the HTBI primer set for a first-round RT-PCR of the TCR CDR3. One entry per CDR3 protein results from TCRdb running MiXCR on the multiplex PCR reads. The sample consists of 90,000 to 120,000 distinct CDR3 sequences, about a sixth of them appearing once. Sequenced sample: blood. Source of these receptors: a woman between 45 and 65 years old with Graves' hyperthyroidism.

This clonotype has at least ten counts. The chain couples TRBV11-2 to TRBJ2-5; D possibly corresponds to TRBD1 (5 bases). V lost 6 bases and J lost 0, with 11 bases in between. CDR3 size: 14 residues. The germline V gene has CDR1 SGHAT and CDR2 FQNNGV. CDR3 nucleotide sequence: TGTGCCAGCAGTTTTAGACAGTACCAAGAGACCCAGTACTTC. This translates into CASSFRQYQETQYF.

This clonotype was found many times. The chain recombines TRBV6-1 with TRBJ1-2; D might be TRBD1 (6 bases). This CDR3 has 16 residues. Trimming took 6 bases from V and 4 from J, leaving 21 bases between them. CDR1 MNHNS and CDR2 SASEGT come from the germline V gene. The CDR3 sequence is CASSPTLGARGYGYTF. For the CDR3, the DNA is TGTGCCAGCAGCCCCACTCTGGGGGCCAGGGGCTATGGCTACACCTTC.

This clonotype has ten or more counts. V gene TRBV2 combines with J gene TRBJ2-3; D may be TRBD2 (5 bases). The CDR3 runs 14 residues. V dropped 8 bases and J dropped 0 bases, with 12 bases sitting between them. CDR1 SNHLY and CDR2 FYNNEI come from the germline V gene. The CDR3 here is CASAEGRSTDTQYF. The CDR3 DNA reads as TGTGCCAGCGCCGAGGGTAGAAGCACAGATACGCAGTATTTT.

CDR3 residues: CASSLDREQYF. DNA for the CDR3: TGCGCCAGCAGCTTAGACCGCGAGCAGTACTTC. The chain uses TRBV5-1 and TRBJ2-7; no firm D call. Germline values: CDR1 SGHRS, CDR2 YFSETQ. This CDR3 is 11 amino acids long. The V and J ends lost 2 bases and 6 bases respectively, with 6 bases between them.

This clonotype was counted many times. The rearrangement links TRBV19 to TRBJ1-1; D perhaps matches TRBD1 (6 bases). Germline V gene data show CDR1 as LNHDA and CDR2 as SQIVND (reference sequence). The CDR3 spans 13 residues. V was cut by 3 bases and J by 11 bases, with 16 bases left in between. CDR3 in amino acids: CASSMTTGYTAFF. CDR3 in DNA: TGTGCCAGTAGTATGACGACAGGATATACGGCTTTCTTT.

This clonotype was observed many times. CDR3 coding DNA: TGTGCCTGGAGCAAAATGACCACTATGAACACTGAAGCTTTCTTT. Amino acids: CAWSKMTTMNTEAFF. The chain combines TRBV30 with TRBJ1-1; the D is unclear. V lost 3 bases and J 0 bases, leaving 14 bases between the germline ends. Germline V gene lookup returns CDR1 GTSNPN and CDR2 SVGIG (reference sequence). The CDR3 has 15 residues. The full variable domain, with the rest looked up from reference TRBV30 and TRBJ1-1, is SQTIHQWPATLVQPVGSPLSLECTVEGTSNPNLYWYRQAAGRGLQLLFYSVGIGQISSEVPQNLSASRPQDRQFILSSKKLLLSDSGFYLCAWSKMTTMNTEAFFGQGTRLTVV.

The table lists this clonotype with many counts. V is TRBV6-1 and J is TRBJ2-7, with 8 bases fitting TRBD1. CDR3 length: 15 residues. Germline V lookup: CDR1 MNHNS, CDR2 SASEGT. V lost 6 bases, J lost 4 bases, and 11 bases stayed unmatched. The chain's CDR3 is CASSLNPRGQYEQYV. The CDR3 nucleotides are TGTGCCAGCAGCCTGAACCCCAGGGGGCAATACGAGCAGTACGTC.

The chain carries TRBV11-2 and TRBJ2-3; D tentatively reads TRBD1 or TRBD2 (6 bases each). CDR3 length equals 15 residues. V was trimmed by 1 base and J by 4 bases, leaving 12 bases between them. Germline V lookup: CDR1 SGHAT, CDR2 FQNNGV. This CDR3 reads CASSLVGGQADTQYF. CDR3 DNA sequence: TGTGCCAGCAGCTTAGTGGGGGGCCAAGCAGATACGCAGTATTTT.

There are many counts of this clonotype. The CDR3 here is CASSPAQSQYF. CDR3 in DNA: TGTGCCAGCAGCCCAGCTCAGTCCCAGTACTTC. This chain links TRBV7-9 with TRBJ2-5; D gene ambiguous. Germline V gene data show CDR1 as SEHNR and CDR2 as FQNEAQ (reference sequence). V was cut by 5 bases and J by 9 bases, with 10 bases left in between. This CDR3 contains 11 residues.

This clonotype showed up many times. The V call is TRBV30, the J call TRBJ2-7; TRBD1 aligns across 10 bases. This CDR3 is 15 amino acids long. From germline, CDR1 is GTSNPN and CDR2 SVGIG (reference sequence). V gave up 0 bases and J gave up 2 bases; unmatched junction bases: 4. The CDR3 protein is CAWSVGGQGPYEQYF. In nucleotides, the CDR3 is TGTGCCTGGAGTGTTGGGGGACAGGGGCCCTACGAGCAGTACTTC.

This clonotype came up many times. This rearrangement joins TRBV2 to TRBJ2-2; D tentatively reads TRBD1 or TRBD2 (6 bases each). CDR1 SNHLY and CDR2 FYNNEI come from the germline V gene. The ends were cut back, 2 bases at V and 1 base at J, with 8 bases in the middle. This CDR3 has 15 amino acids. The CDR3 region has the DNA TGTGCCAGCAGTGAACGGGGGCTGAACACCGGGGAGCTGTTTTTT. Amino acid sequence: CASSERGLNTGELFF.

This clonotype was seen ten or more times. The rearrangement uses TRBV29-1 and TRBJ2-2; the D gene is possibly TRBD2 (5 bases). Germline V CDR1 and CDR2: SQVTM, ANQGSEA. The CDR3 loop spans 14 amino acids. V was shortened by 1 base and J by 4 bases, with 10 bases between the two germline ends. The CDR3 loop reads CSVEAGVGTGELFF. Written as DNA, the CDR3 is TGCAGCGTTGAAGCCGGGGTAGGCACCGGGGAGCTGTTTTTT.

This clonotype was counted many times. This chain uses TRBV6-1 with TRBJ2-2; D is perhaps TRBD2 (5 bases). V dropped 0 bases and J dropped 6 bases, with 14 bases sitting between them. The V gene's germline CDR1 is MNHNS and CDR2 SASEGT. The CDR3 length is 16 residues. The CDR3 region has the DNA TGTGCCAGCAGTGAAGCGGCCGGGGTCTTCTCCGGGGAGCTGTTTTTT. Protein product: CASSEAAGVFSGELFF.

Regarding this clonotype: At one end the junction does not follow the germline gene, possibly because of a read error. This chain uses TRBV3-1 with TRBJ2-2; possible D gene TRBD2, 5 bases. Germline CDR1 and CDR2: LGHDT and YNNKEL (reference sequence). The length of the CDR3 is 14 residues. CDR3: CASNQVLAPGELFF. The DNA for the CDR3 is TGTGCCAGCAACCAAGTATTAGCGCCCGGGGAGCTGTTTTTT.